The clone carrying this T cell receptor (beta chain) turned up a few times. Being one base from a much bigger clone, this may be a read error. The CDR3 has 16 amino acids. In germline, CDR1 is DFQATT, CDR2 SNEGSKA (reference sequence). In TCRdb, the 5' RACE reads were re-called with MiXCR into one record per CDR3 protein. The data contain over 40,000 distinct CDR3 sequences, about 20% of them singletons. The sorted Tregs were CD4+CD25+CD127-/low cells. This TCR was recovered from a female donor with breast cancer. The chain has TRBV20-1 and TRBJ2-7; TRBD1 matches at 7 bases. The sequencing input was Tregs sorted from blood. CDR3 sequence: CSAGDREQGSTYEQYF. In DNA form, the CDR3 reads TGCAGTGCTGGAGATCGGGAACAGGGGAGCACCTACGAGCAGTACTTC.